These 7 T cell receptor beta chains were all obtained from the same sample, sequenced in a study of blood T cell repertoires in COVID-19 (dated by TCRdb to between 2020 and 2021). The library was produced with the immunoSEQ multiplex PCR assay. TCRdb carries this immuneACCESS record with in-frame sequences only. Its versions omit some clonotypes, under half of them owing to an unresolved V gene in the studies checked, with the rest unexplained. Counted in this sample were 270,000 or so clones; 85% to 90% of them appeared once. Over 8.5% of the sample rests with the top ten. The sequenced sample was peripheral blood. Receptors originate from a woman aged 30 to 39 with COVID-19, enrolled during active disease.

The chain has TRBV19 and TRBJ1-5; 10 nucleotides match TRBD1. Germline CDR1 is LNHDA and CDR2 is SQIVND (reference sequence). Trimming removed 6 bases from V and 7 bases from J; junction bases left unmatched: 6. The CDR3 has 14 residues. CDR3 DNA: TGTGCCAGTAGCGACAGGGGGCGAGGGCAGCCCCAGCATTTT. Amino acid sequence: CASSDRGRGQPQHF.

The chain carries TRBV9 and TRBJ2-7; D ambiguous. This CDR3 is built from 12 residues. V was cut by 0 bases and J by 6 bases, with 7 bases left in between. Germline lookup yields CDR1 SGDLS and CDR2 YYNGEE. CDR3 nucleotide sequence: TGTGCCAGCAGCGTAGATGGCGGCGAGCAGTACTTC. It is translated as CASSVDGGEQYF.

The rearrangement joins TRBV24-1 to TRBJ1-5; the match to TRBD1 covers 7 bases. V gave up 3 bases and J gave up 3 bases; unmatched junction bases: 16. CDR1 is KGHDR and CDR2 is SFDVKD in the germline V gene. The CDR3 covers 19 residues. Here the CDR3 DNA reads TGTGCCACCAGTGATCCGGACAGGATTCATAGCAGGGACAATCAGCCCCAGCATTTT. Residues: CATSDPDRIHSRDNQPQHF.

The chain combines TRBV7-9 with TRBJ1-5, with TRBD1 as a possible D gene (5 bases). The germline gives CDR1 SEHNR, CDR2 FQNEAQ (reference sequence). The V end was cut by 3 bases, the J end by 0 bases, with 9 bases between. There are 15 residues in the CDR3. The DNA for the CDR3 is TGTGCCAGCAGCTTTTCGGGGGGTAGCAATCAGCCCCAGCATTTT. Its protein product is CASSFSGGSNQPQHF. The whole variable domain, filled in from reference TRBV7-9 and TRBJ1-5, reads DTGVSQNPRHKITKRGQNVTFRCDPISEHNRLYWYRQTLGQGPEFLTYFQNEAQLEKSRLLSDRFSAERPKGSFSTLEIQRTEQGDSAMYLCASSFSGGSNQPQHFGDGTRLSIL.

This rearrangement joins TRBV4-2 to TRBJ2-1, with 11 bases matching TRBD2. The CDR3 contains 16 residues. The V and J ends lost 3 bases and 9 bases, in that order; junction bases with no gene match: 10. The V gene's germline CDR1 is LGHNA and CDR2 YNFKEQ. The CDR3, as DNA: TGTGCCAGCAGCCACGATAGCGGGGGGGCAAAGGGTGAGCAGTTCTTC. Its translation is CASSHDSGGAKGEQFF.

The chain has TRBV19 and TRBJ1-1; 11 bases align to TRBD1. This CDR3 contains 16 residues. Per the germline V gene, CDR1 is LNHDA and CDR2 is SQIVND (reference sequence). Unmatched junction bases numbered 7, after V lost 5 bases and J lost 2 bases. CDR3 in amino acids: CASSAYGTGGNTEAFF. The CDR3 DNA sequence: TGTGCCAGTAGTGCATACGGGACAGGGGGTAACACTGAAGCTTTCTTT. Full variable domain (missing parts from reference TRBV19 and TRBJ1-1): DGGITQSPKYLFRKEGQNVTLSCEQNLNHDAMYWYRQDPGQGLRLIYYSQIVNDFQKGDIAEGYSVSREKKESFPLTVTSAQKNPTAFYLCASSAYGTGGNTEAFFGQGTRLTVV.

Here the CDR3 reads CASSLSQGLQLFGNTIYF. The CDR3 DNA sequence: TGTGCCAGCAGTTTATCTCAGGGTCTCCAACTGTTTGGAAACACCATATATTTT. This rearrangement joins TRBV28 to TRBJ1-3, with a tentative D call TRBD1 (5 bases). V dropped 1 base and J dropped 3 bases, with 19 bases sitting between them. The CDR3 totals 18 residues. Germline CDR1 reads MDHEN; CDR2 reads SYDVKM. Full variable domain (outside the CDR3, taken from reference TRBV28 and TRBJ1-3): DVKVTQSSRYLVKRTGEKVFLECVQDMDHENMFWYRQDPGLGLRLIYFSYDVKMKEKGDIPEGYSVSREKKERFSLILESASTNQTSMYLCASSLSQGLQLFGNTIYFGEGSWLTVV.